This TCR beta chain appears in the sequencing data of a study of PD-L1 blockade in urothelial cancer. Study-wide background: Prior chemotherapy regimens per patient numbered 0 to 3. Blood yielded a median of 141,255 T cells per sample.

Repertoires were generated with immunoSEQ multiplex PCR, while TCRdb's copy carries only in-frame clones and drops some. This sample yields under 30,000 clones, of which around 85% are seen a single time; 2% to 2.5% belongs to the top ten. This CDR3 contains 15 residues. V gave up 4 bases and J gave up 4 bases; unmatched junction bases: 5. Germline V gene lookup returns CDR1 MNHNY and CDR2 SVGAGI (reference sequence). The genes are TRBV6-6 and TRBJ2-1; 9 nucleotides line up with TRBD1. The clonotype comes from a man aged 45-60 years with urothelial cancer. This specimen was PBMCs, taken around atezolizumab (anti-PD-L1) treatment. The DNA of the CDR3 is TGTGCCAGCAGTTTGGGGACAGGGTCATACAATGAGCAGTTCTTC. Protein: CASSLGTGSYNEQFF.